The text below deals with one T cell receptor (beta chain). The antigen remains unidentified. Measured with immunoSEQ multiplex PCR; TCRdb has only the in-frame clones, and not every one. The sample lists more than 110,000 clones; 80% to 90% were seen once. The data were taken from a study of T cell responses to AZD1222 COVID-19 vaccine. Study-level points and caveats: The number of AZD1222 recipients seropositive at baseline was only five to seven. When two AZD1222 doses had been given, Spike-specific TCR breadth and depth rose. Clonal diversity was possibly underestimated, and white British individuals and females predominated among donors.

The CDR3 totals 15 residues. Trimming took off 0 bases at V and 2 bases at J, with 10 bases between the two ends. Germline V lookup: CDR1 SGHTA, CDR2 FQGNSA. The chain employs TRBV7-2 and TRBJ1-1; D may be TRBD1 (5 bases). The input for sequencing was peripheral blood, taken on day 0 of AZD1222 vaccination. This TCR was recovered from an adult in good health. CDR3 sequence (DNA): TGTGCCAGCAGCTTAGCGACAGTCCCTAACACTGAAGCTTTCTTT. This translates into CASSLATVPNTEAFF.